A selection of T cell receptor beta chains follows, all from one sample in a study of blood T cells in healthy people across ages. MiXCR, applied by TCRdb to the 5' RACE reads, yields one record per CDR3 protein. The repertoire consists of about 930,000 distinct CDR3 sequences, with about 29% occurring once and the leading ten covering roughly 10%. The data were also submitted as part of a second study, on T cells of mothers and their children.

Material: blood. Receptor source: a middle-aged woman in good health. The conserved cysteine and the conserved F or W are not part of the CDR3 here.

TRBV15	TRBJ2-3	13	ATSRDSGGVDTQY
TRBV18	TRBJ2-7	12	ASSRGGETYEQY
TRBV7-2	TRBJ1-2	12	ASSPEEEGYGYT
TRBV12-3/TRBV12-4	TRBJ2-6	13	ASQVNYAGANVLT
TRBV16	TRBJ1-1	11	ASCLTSTSEAF
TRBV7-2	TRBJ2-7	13	ASSLDGYPAGEQY
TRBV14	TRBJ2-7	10	ASSRSRYEQY
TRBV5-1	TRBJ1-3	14	ASSPTEVATGNTIY
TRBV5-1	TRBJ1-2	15	ASSLLTGAASNYGYT
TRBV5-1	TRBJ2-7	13	ASSPGTVGSYEQY
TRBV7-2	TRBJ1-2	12	ASSPLQGAGSYT
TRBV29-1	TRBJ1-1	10	SVPYSGTEAF
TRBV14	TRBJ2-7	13	ASSPPGTGIYEQY
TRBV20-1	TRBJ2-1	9	SAGGNNEQF
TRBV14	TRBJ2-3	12	ASSQAHVGDTQY
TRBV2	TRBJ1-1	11	ASSGGGATEAF
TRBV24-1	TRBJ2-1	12	ATSDLGDYNEQF
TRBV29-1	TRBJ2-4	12	SGGRRGFYNEQY
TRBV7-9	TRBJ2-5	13	ASSPAGQIQETQY
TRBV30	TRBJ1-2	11	AWSGQGEAGYT
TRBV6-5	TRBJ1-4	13	ASSYSVLGTEKLF
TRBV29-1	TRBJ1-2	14	SVEEFMTGTGAGYT
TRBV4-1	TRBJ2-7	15	ASSQIERAGGSYEQY
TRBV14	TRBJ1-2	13	ASSPGQGNLYGYT
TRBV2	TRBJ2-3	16	ASSDGLVAGARGDTQY
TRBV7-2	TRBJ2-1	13	ASSFDSGSYNEQF
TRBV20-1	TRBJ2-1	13	SANGGAGTYNEQF
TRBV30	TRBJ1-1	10	AWTRGSTEAF
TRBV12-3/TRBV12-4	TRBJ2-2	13	ASSFRRANTGELF
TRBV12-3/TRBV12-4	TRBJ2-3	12	ASSIAGGTDTRY
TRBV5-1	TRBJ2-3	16	ASSLAQGALLKADTQY
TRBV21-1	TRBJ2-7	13	ASSKEDRGWNEQY
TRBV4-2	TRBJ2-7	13	ASNQGAGASYEQY
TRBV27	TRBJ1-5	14	ASREVRAGRSQPQH
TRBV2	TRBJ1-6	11	ASSEGQNSPLH